This T cell receptor beta chain emerged from a study of cytomegalovirus exposure and HLA in healthy donors. Study-wide results and caveats: When a later analysis compared HLA-associated TCR beta chains with equally common others, the HLA-associated chains turned out to be more clonally expanded and to have lower generation probabilities. TCR beta sequences reportedly predicted most subjects' HLA-A and HLA-B alleles accurately. Cytomegalovirus-associated status was assigned to approximately 160 TCR beta chains. A later analysis linked a missense DCLRE1C variant to TCR beta V- and J-gene trimming.

Regarding this clone: Antigen specificity is unknown.

Primers included in the PCR were 60 Vbeta and 13 Jbeta primers. Sequencing was performed with immunoSEQ multiplex PCR; in TCRdb, only in-frame clones are kept and a portion is missing. Altogether about 160,000 clones are present, roughly four fifths being singletons, with the ten largest covering about 1%. The TCR was taken from a woman in her 40s in good health and CMV-seronegative. The specimen was PBMCs.

The CDR3 here is CASSETAGDTEAFF. The DNA of the CDR3 is TGTGCCAGCAGCGAGACAGCGGGAGACACTGAAGCTTTCTTT. The chain uses TRBV9 and TRBJ1-1; D possibly corresponds to TRBD1 (5 bases). With 3 bases removed from V and 3 bases from J, the gap between germline ends came to 12 bases. Germline CDR1 SGDLS, CDR2 YYNGEE. The CDR3 is 14 residues long.